Listed below are T cell receptor beta chains from one sample, sequenced in a study of T-cell reconstitution after alpha-beta-depleted transplantation in children. TCRdb re-called the PCR reads with MiXCR, one entry per CDR3 protein. The sample has about a million distinct CDR3 sequences, around 30% seen once; the top ten hold about 28%. The sequenced sample was PBMCs, mostly from graft donor cells, obtained 360 days after TCRalphabeta/CD19-depleted stem cell transplant. These receptors were obtained from a boy younger than two who had a stem cell transplant for SCID, so the T cells may come from the graft donor. Each CDR3 is given with its conserved first and last residue. A D gene is named only where the DNA matches it firmly. Expanded clones get a size class; other rows say once, few or many, or leave the size out.

clone_size | d_call | j_call | v_call | cdr3_nt | cdr3_aa
. | . | TRBJ1-1 | TRBV7-9 | TGTGCCAGCAGCCCCGCCCTGAGGTGGAACACTGAAGCTTTCTTT | CASSPALRWNTEAFF
. | . | TRBJ2-6 | TRBV28 | TGTGCCAGCAGAAAACCCACTCCATCTGGGGCCAACGTCCTGACTTTC | CASRKPTPSGANVLTF
. | . | TRBJ1-6 | TRBV20-1 | TGCAGTGCTAGTTCCGGACAGTTTAATTCACCCCTCCACTTT | CSASSGQFNSPLHF
. | TRBD2 | TRBJ2-5 | TRBV3-1 | TGTGCCAGCAGCCAAGTCCTGAGGGAGGGAGAGACCCAGTACTTC | CASSQVLREGETQYF
many | . | TRBJ2-3 | TRBV2 | TGTGCCAGCATATTCGGTATAGGCGCGTCTCGCACAGATACGCAGTATTTT | CASIFGIGASRTDTQYF
few | . | TRBJ1-1 | TRBV5-4 | TGTGCCAGCAGCTATCCACTCCCGAGCACTGAAGCTTTCTTT | CASSYPLPSTEAFF
. | TRBD1 | TRBJ2-7 | TRBV4-1 | TGCGCCAGCAGCCAACAGGGTAGTTCCCCCGACAGGGACTACGAGCAGTACTTC | CASSQQGSSPDRDYEQYF
many | . | TRBJ2-5 | TRBV10-3 | TGTGCCATCGGGGTGGGGACCCAGTACTTC | CAIGVGTQYF
. | . | TRBJ2-3 | TRBV7-9 | TGTGCCAGCAGCTTAGAGGGGAGTACGCAGTATTTT | CASSLEGSTQYF
once | . | TRBJ2-1 | TRBV19 | TGTGCCAGTAGTATACCAGGCCGGGCTCCCTACAATGAGCAGTTCTTC | CASSIPGRAPYNEQFF
. | . | TRBJ1-1 | TRBV12-3/TRBV12-4 | TGTGCCAGCAGTTCCATCCGAGGGACTGAAGCTTTCTTT | CASSSIRGTEAFF
few | . | TRBJ2-1 | TRBV5-1 | TGCGCCAGCAGCTCTAAACAGAATGAGCAGTTCTTC | CASSSKQNEQFF
many | . | TRBJ1-1 | TRBV12-3/TRBV12-4 | TGTGCCAGTAGTATAAGTCCCAACACTGAAGCTTTCTTT | CASSISPNTEAFF
. | . | TRBJ2-3 | TRBV7-3 | TGTGCCAGCAGCCCGTCAGGGCCAGCCCCAAGGTATACGCAGTATTTT | CASSPSGPAPRYTQYF
. | . | TRBJ2-1 | TRBV6-6 | TGTGCCAGCAGTTACTCTGGGGCGGGGACCAGGGGTAGTGAGCAGTTCTTC | CASSYSGAGTRGSEQFF
few | . | TRBJ2-1 | TRBV20-1 | TGCAGTGCTAGGAGGATTAGAGAGCAGTTCTTC | CSARRIREQFF
. | TRBD2 | TRBJ2-3 | TRBV12-3/TRBV12-4 | TGTGCCAGCAGTTTAGCAACTAGCGGGGGGGAGGATACGCAGTATTTT | CASSLATSGGEDTQYF
. | TRBD2 | TRBJ2-1 | TRBV7-8 | TGTGCCAGCAGCTCCAGACCCCCGGGACTAGAAATTTTATATGAGCAGTTCTTC | CASSSRPPGLEILYEQFF
. | . | TRBJ2-1 | TRBV11-2 | TGTGCCAGCAGCTACATATCCAATGAGCAGTTCTTC | CASSYISNEQFF
few | . | TRBJ2-1 | TRBV5-1 | TGCGCCAGCAGCTTGAGTAGGGGGATGGTCAATGAGCAGTTCTTC | CASSLSRGMVNEQFF
. | . | TRBJ1-2 | TRBV10-3 | TGTGCCTCCTCAAACCGCGGCTGGGTAAACTATGGCTACACCTTC | CASSNRGWVNYGYTF
. | . | TRBJ1-2 | TRBV7-2 | TGTGCCAGCAGCCTAAACCCCGGTGAGGGAGGTGGCTACACCTTC | CASSLNPGEGGGYTF
. | TRBD2 | TRBJ2-3 | TRBV6-2/TRBV6-3 | TGTGCCAGCAGTTACGAAGCGGGGGATACCACAGATACGCAGTATTTT | CASSYEAGDTTDTQYF
. | TRBD2 | TRBJ2-1 | TRBV29-1 | TGCAGCGTTAATAGCGGGGGGGCTCTTAGGAATGAGCAGTTCTTC | CSVNSGGALRNEQFF
. | . | TRBJ2-5 | TRBV11-2 | TGTGCCAGCAGATATTCAGGGGCCAAAGAGACCCAGTACTTC | CASRYSGAKETQYF
. | . | TRBJ2-7 | TRBV5-1 | TGCGCCAGCAGCCCCGGACTGACGGGAGAGAAGTACTTC | CASSPGLTGEKYF
. | TRBD1 | TRBJ1-5 | TRBV5-1 | TGCGCCAGGACTAGACAGGGGAATAATCAGCCCCAGCATTTT | CARTRQGNNQPQHF
. | . | TRBJ2-2 | TRBV27 | TGTGCCAGCAGTTTGATTTCGAGTCGGCGAGACGGGGAGCTGTTTTTT | CASSLISSRRDGELFF
. | . | TRBJ2-3 | TRBV4-2 | TGTGCCAGCAGCCCTCCGCTGCGACAGCCCAGAGATACGCAGTATTTT | CASSPPLRQPRDTQYF
. | TRBD1 | TRBJ2-7 | TRBV20-1 | TGCAGTGCTAGAGAGGCCCGACAGGGGACCCACGAGCAGTACTTC | CSAREARQGTHEQYF
. | . | TRBJ2-5 | TRBV11-2 | TGTGCCACCAGCTTGGATGGGCCACAGGGACGGAAAGAGACCCAGTACTTC | CATSLDGPQGRKETQYF
many | . | TRBJ2-4 | TRBV7-2 | TGTGCCAGCAGCACCGTTGACATTCAGTACTTC | CASSTVDIQYF
. | . | TRBJ2-1 | TRBV4-2 | TGTGCCAGCAGCCAAGGGGTGGGGACTTCCTCCTACAATGAGCAGTTCTTC | CASSQGVGTSSYNEQFF
. | . | TRBJ2-5 | TRBV20-1 | TGCCGTGCCTCCGGACCCCTTACGGGAGAGACCCAGTACTTC | CRASGPLTGETQYF
once | . | TRBJ2-5 | TRBV12-3/TRBV12-4 | TGTGCCAGCAGTTCTTTGAACATGGGGGAGACCCAGTACTTC | CASSSLNMGETQYF
. | . | TRBJ2-1 | TRBV21-1 | TGTGCCAGCAGCAAAGTTTGGAACAATGAGCAGTTCTTC | CASSKVWNNEQFF
few | . | TRBJ2-7 | TRBV15 | TGTGCCACCAGCAAGGAGGATACCTACGAGCAGTACTTC | CATSKEDTYEQYF
. | TRBD1 | TRBJ2-7 | TRBV6-2/TRBV6-3 | TGTGCCAGCAGCGCCCCGGGACAGGGCCTTCGGGAGCAGTACTTC | CASSAPGQGLREQYF
many | . | TRBJ1-4 | TRBV10-3 | TGTGCCATCAGTCCACAGGGACTAGGTGAAAAACTGTTTTTT | CAISPQGLGEKLFF
. | . | TRBJ2-7 | TRBV4-3 | TGCGCCAGCAGCCAAGATTGGGGAACCTACGAGCAGTACTTC | CASSQDWGTYEQYF
few | . | TRBJ1-1 | TRBV7-9 | TGTGCCAGCAGCCCATCCCGAGGGCGCGTGAACACTGAAGCTTTCTTT | CASSPSRGRVNTEAFF
. | TRBD1 | TRBJ2-7 | TRBV5-1 | TGCGCCAGCAGCTCCTCGCCGGGACAGGGGACCTACGAGCAGTACTTC | CASSSSPGQGTYEQYF
. | TRBD1 | TRBJ1-1 | TRBV9 | TGTGCCAGCAGCGTGACAGGGTGGACTGAAGCTTTCTTT | CASSVTGWTEAFF
. | TRBD2 | TRBJ2-1 | TRBV24-1 | TGTGCCACCAGTGATTGGAGCGGGGGGGCAAATGAGCAGTTCTTC | CATSDWSGGANEQFF
. | . | TRBJ2-3 | TRBV28 | TGTGCCAGCAGTTTGGTGTTGGGACTCCCAGGAGTCCCAGATACGCAGTATTTT | CASSLVLGLPGVPDTQYF
. | . | TRBJ2-2 | TRBV19 | TGTGCCAGTAGTATAACCTTGTCGGGGAACACCGGGGAGCTGTTTTTT | CASSITLSGNTGELFF
. | . | TRBJ2-5 | TRBV7-9 | TGTGCCAGCAGCGCCATGGGACTCCCCGTCTCGGAGACCCAGTACTTC | CASSAMGLPVSETQYF
. | . | TRBJ2-5 | TRBV12-3/TRBV12-4 | TGTGCCAGCAGTTTCCCCCCCAGGGTGGAGACCCAGTACTTC | CASSFPPRVETQYF
. | . | TRBJ2-3 | TRBV3-1 | TGTGCCAGCAGCCAACTTGTAGATACGCAGTATTTT | CASSQLVDTQYF